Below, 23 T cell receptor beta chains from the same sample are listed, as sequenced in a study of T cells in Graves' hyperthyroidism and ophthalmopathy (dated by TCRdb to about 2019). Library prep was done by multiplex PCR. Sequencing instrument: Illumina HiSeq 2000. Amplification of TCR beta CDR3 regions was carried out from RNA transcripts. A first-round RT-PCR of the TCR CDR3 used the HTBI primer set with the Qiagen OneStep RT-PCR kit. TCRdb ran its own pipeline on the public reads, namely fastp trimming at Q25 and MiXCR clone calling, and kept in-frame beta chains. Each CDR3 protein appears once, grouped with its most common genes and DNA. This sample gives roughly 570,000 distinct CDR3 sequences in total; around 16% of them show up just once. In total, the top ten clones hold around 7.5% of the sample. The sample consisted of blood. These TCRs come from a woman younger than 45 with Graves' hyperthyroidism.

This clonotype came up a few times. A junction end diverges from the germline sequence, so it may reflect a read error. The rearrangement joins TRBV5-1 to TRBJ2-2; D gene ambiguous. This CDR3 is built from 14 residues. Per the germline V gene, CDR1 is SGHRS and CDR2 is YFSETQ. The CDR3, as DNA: TGCGCCAGCAGCTTGGCCGCGAAAACCGGGGAGCTGTTTTTT. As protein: CASSLAAKTGELFF.

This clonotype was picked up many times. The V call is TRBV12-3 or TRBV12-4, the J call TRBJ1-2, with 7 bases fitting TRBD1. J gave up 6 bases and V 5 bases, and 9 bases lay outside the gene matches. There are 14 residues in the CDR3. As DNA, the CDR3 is TGTGCCAGCAGTCGGCGTGGCAGGGGGAATGGCTACACCTTC. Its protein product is CASSRRGRGNGYTF.

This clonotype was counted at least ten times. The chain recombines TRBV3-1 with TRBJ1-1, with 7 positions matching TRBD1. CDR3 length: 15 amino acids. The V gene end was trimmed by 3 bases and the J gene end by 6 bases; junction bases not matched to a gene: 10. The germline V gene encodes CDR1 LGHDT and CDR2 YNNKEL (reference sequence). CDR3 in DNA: TGTGCCAGCAGCCATTTAGGGGGCGCGGGCGCTGAAGCTTTCTTT. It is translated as CASSHLGGAGAEAFF.

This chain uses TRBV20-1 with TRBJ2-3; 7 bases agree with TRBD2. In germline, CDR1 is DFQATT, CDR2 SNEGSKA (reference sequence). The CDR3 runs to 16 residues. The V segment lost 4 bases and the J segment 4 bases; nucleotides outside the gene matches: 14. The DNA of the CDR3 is TGCAGTGCTAAAGATACAAGCGGGAATACCCCAGATACGCAGTATTTT. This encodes CSAKDTSGNTPDTQYF.

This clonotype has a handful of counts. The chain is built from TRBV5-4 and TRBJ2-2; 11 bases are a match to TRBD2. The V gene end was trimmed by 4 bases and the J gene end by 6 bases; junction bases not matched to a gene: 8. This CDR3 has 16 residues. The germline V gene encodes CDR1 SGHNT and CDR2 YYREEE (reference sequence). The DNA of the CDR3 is TGTGCCAGCAGCCAGATGACTAGCGGGACGGCCGGGGAGCTGTTTTTT. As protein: CASSQMTSGTAGELFF.

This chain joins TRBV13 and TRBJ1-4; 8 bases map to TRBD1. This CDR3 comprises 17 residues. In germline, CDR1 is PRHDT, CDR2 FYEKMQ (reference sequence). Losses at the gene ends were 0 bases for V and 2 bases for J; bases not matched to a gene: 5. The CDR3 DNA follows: TGTGCCAGCAGCTTAGGCCGTCAGGGGGCCACTAATGAAAAACTGTTTTTT. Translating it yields CASSLGRQGATNEKLFF.

CDR3 region: CAWSAGTGGGYTF. CDR3 DNA: TGTGCCTGGAGTGCAGGGACGGGGGGTGGCTACACCTTC. The chain couples TRBV30 to TRBJ1-2; D possibly corresponds to TRBD1 (5 bases). Trimming removed 1 base from V and 7 bases from J, with 13 bases in between. This CDR3 has 13 amino acids. CDR1 and CDR2 from the germline V gene are GTSNPN and SVGIG (reference sequence).

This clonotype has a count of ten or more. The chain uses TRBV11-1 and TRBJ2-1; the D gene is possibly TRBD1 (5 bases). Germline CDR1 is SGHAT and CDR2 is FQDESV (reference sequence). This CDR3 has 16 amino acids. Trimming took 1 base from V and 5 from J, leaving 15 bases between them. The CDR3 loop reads CASSLVSQGRDNEQFF. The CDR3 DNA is TGTGCCAGCAGCTTAGTCTCTCAGGGCCGGGACAATGAGCAGTTCTTC.

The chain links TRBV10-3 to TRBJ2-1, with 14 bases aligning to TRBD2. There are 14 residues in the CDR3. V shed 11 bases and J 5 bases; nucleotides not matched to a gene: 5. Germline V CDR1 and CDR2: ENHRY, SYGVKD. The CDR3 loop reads CASGTSGSDNEQFF. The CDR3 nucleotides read TGTGCCTCTGGGACTAGCGGGAGCGACAATGAGCAGTTCTTC.

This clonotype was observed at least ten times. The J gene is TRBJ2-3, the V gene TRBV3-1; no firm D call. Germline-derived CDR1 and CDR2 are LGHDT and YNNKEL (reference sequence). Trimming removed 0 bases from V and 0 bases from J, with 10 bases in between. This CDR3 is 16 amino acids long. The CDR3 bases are TGTGCCAGCAGCCAAGAGCTCCTACTTAGCACAGATACGCAGTATTTT. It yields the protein CASSQELLLSTDTQYF.

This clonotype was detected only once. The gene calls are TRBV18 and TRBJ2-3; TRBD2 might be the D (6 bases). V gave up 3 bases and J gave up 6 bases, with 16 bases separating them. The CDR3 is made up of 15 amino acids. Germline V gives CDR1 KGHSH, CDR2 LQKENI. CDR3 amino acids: CASSPGAGSMDTQYF. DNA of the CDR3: TGTGCCAGCTCACCGGGCGCGGGGAGTATGGATACGCAGTATTTT.

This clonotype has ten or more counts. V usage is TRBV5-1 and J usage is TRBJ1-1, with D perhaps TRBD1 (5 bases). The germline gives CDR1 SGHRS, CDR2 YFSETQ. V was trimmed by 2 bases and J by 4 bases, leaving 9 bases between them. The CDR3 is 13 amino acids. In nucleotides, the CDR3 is TGCGCCAGCAGCTTCGGGGGTACCACTGAAGCTTTCTTT. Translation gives CASSFGGTTEAFF.

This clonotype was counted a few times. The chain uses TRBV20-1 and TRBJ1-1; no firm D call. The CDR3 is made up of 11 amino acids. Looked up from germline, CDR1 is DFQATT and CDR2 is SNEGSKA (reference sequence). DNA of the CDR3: TGCAATGCCCGGGCGGGGACTGAAGCTTTCTTT. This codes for CNARAGTEAFF.

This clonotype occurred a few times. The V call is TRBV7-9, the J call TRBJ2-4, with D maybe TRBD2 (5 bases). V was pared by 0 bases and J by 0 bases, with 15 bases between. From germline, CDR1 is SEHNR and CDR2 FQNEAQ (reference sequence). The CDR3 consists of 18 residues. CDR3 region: CASSLAIQSGIAKNIQYF. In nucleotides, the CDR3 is TGTGCCAGCAGCTTAGCAATCCAGAGCGGAATAGCCAAAAACATTCAGTACTTC.

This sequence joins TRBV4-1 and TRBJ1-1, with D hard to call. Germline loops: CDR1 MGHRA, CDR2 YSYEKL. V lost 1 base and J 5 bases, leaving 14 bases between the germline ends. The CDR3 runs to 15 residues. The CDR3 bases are TGCGCCAGCAGCCAAGGGGTCCCTAAGTGGACTGAAGCTTTCTTT. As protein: CASSQGVPKWTEAFF.

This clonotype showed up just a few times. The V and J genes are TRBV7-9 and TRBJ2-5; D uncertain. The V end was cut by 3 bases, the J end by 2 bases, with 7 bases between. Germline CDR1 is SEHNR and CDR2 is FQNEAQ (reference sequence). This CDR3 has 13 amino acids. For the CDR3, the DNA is TGTGCCAGCAGCTTTTTACAGCAAGAGACCCAGTACTTC. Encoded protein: CASSFLQQETQYF.

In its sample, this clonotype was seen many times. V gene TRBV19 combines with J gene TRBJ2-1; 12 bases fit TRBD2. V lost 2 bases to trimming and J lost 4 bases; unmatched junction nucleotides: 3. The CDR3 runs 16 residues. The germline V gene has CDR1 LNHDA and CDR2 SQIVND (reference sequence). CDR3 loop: CASSIRTSGTYNEQFF. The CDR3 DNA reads TGTGCCAGTAGTATAAGGACTAGCGGGACATACAATGAGCAGTTCTTC.

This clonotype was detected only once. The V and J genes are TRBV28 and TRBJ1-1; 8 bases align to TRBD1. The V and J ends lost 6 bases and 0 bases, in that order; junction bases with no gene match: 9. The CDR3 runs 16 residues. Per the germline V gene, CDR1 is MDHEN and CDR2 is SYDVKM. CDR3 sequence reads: CASRTHGQGLNTEAFF. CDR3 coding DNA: TGTGCCAGCAGGACGCACGGACAGGGCTTGAACACTGAAGCTTTCTTT.

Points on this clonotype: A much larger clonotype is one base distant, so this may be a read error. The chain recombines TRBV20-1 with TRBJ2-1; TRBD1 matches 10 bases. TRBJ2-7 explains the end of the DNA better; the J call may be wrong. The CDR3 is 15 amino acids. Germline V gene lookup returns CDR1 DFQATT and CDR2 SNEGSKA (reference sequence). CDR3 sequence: CSARGDRGLGNEQYF. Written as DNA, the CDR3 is TGCAGTGCTAGAGGCGACAGGGGGCTGGGAAATGAGCAGTACTTC.

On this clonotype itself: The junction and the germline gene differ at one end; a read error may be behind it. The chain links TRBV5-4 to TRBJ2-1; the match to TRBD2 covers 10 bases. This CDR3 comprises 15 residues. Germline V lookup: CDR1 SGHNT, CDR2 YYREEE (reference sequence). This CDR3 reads CASRPSGSAYSEQFF. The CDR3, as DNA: TGTGCCAGCAGACCTAGCGGGAGTGCCTACAGTGAGCAGTTCTTC.

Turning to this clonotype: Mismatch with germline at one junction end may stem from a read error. The CDR3 reads CASREGVLEQFF. DNA for the CDR3: TGTGCTAGTAGGGAGGGAGTGCTTGAGCAGTTCTTC. The chain carries TRBV19 and TRBJ2-1, with 7 positions matching TRBD2. Germline CDR1 LNHDA, CDR2 SQIVND (reference sequence). This CDR3 region has 12 residues.

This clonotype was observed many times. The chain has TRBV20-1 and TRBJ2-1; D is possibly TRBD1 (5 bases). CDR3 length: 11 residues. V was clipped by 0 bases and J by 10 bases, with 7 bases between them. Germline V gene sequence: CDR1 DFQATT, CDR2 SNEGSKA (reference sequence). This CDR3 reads CSARDWGEQFF. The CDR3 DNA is TGCAGTGCTAGAGACTGGGGCGAGCAGTTCTTC.

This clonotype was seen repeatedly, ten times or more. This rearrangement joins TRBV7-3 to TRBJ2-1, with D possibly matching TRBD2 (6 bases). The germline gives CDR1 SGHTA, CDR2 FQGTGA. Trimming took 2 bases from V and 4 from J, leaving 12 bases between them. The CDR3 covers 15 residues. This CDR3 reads CASSLSGREYNEQFF. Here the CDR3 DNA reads TGTGCCAGCAGCTTATCCGGGAGAGAATACAATGAGCAGTTCTTC.